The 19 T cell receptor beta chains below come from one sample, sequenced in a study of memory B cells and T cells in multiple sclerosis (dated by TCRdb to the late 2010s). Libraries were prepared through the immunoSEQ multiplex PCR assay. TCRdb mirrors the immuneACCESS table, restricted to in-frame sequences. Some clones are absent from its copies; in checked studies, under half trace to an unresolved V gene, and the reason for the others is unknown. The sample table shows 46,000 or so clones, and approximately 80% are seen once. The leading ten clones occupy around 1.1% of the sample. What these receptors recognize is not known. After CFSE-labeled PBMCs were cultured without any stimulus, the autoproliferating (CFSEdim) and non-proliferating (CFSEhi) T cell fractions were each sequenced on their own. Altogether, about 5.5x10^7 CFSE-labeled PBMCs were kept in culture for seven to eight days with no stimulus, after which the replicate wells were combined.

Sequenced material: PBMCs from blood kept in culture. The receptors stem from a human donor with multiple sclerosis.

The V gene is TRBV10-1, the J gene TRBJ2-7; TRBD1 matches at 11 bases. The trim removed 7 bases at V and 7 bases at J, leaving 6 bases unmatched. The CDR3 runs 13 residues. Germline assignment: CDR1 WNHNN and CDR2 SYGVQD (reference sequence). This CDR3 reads CASTPGQGGEQYF. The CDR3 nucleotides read TGCGCCAGCACCCCGGGACAGGGGGGAGAGCAGTACTTC.

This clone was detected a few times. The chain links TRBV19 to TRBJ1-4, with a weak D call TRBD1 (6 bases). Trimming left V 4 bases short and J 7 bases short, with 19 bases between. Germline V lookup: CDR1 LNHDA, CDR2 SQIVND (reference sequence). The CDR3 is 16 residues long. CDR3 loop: CASSTYRQDLGEKLFF. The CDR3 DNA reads TGTGCCAGTAGTACCTACCGACAGGACCTTGGTGAAAAACTGTTTTTT. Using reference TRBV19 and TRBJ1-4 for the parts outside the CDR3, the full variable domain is DGGITQSPKYLFRKEGQNVTLSCEQNLNHDAMYWYRQDPGQGLRLIYYSQIVNDFQKGDIAEGYSVSREKKESFPLTVTSAQKNPTAFYLCASSTYRQDLGEKLFFGSGTQLSVL.

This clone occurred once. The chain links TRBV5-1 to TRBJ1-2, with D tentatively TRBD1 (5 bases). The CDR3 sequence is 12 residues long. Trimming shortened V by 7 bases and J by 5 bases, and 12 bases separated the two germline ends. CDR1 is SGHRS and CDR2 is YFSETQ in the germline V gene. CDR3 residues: CASSQGKYGYTF. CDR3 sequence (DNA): TGCGCCAGCTCCCAGGGTAAATATGGCTACACCTTC.

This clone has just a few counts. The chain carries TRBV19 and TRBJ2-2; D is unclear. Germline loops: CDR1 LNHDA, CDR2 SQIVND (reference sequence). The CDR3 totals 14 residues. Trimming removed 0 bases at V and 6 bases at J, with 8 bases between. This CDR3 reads CASSIDRTAGELFF. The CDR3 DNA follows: TGTGCCAGTAGTATAGATAGAACAGCCGGGGAGCTGTTTTTT.

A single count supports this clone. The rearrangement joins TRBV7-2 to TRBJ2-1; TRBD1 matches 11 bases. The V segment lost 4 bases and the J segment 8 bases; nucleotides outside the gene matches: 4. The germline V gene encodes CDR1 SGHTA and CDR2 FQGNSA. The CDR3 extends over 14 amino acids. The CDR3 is CASSWTGGWDEQFF. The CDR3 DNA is TGTGCCAGCAGCTGGACAGGGGGCTGGGATGAGCAGTTCTTC.

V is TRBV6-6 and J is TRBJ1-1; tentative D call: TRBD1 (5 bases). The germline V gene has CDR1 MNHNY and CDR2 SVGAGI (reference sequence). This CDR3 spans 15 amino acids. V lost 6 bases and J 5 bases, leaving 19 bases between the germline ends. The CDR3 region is CASRFSGTGETEAFF. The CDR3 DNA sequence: TGTGCCAGCAGATTTTCCGGGACGGGAGAGACTGAAGCTTTCTTT.

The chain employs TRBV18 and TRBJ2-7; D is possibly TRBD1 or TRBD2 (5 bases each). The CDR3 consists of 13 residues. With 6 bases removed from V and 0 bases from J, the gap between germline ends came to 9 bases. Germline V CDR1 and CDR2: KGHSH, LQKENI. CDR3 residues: CASSLGTSYEQYF. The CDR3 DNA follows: TGTGCCAGCTCCCTAGGGACCTCCTACGAGCAGTACTTC. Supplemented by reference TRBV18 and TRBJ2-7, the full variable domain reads NAGVMQNPRHLVRRRGQEARLRCSPMKGHSHVYWYRQLPEEGLKFMVYLQKENIIDESGMPKERFSAEFPKEGPSILRIQQVVRGDSAAYFCASSLGTSYEQYFGPGTRLTVT.

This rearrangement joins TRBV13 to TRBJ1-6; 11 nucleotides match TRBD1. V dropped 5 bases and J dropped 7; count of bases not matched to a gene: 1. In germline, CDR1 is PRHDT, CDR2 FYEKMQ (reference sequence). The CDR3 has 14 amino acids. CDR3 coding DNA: TGTGCCAGCAGCGGGACAGGGGGAAATTCACCCCTCCACTTT. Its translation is CASSGTGGNSPLHF.

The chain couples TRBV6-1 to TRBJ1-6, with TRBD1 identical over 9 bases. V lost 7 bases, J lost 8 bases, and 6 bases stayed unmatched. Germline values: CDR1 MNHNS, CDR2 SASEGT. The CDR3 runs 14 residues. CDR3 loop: CASKWDRAYSPLHF. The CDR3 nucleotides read TGTGCCAGCAAATGGGACAGGGCTTATTCACCCCTCCACTTT.

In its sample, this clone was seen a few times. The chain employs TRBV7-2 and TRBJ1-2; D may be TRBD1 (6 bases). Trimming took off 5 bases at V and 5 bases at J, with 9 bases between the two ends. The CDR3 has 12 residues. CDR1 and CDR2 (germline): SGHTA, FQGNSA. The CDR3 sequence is CASSPTGYGYTF. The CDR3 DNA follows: TGTGCCAGCAGCCCTACAGGGTATGGCTACACCTTC.

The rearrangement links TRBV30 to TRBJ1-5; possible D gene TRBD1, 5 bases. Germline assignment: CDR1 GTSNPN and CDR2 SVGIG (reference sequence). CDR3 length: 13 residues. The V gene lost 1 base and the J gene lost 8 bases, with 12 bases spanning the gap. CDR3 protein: CAWSASLGEPQHF. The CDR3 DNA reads TGTGCCTGGAGTGCCTCCCTGGGGGAGCCCCAGCATTTT. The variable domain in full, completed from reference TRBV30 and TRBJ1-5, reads SQTIHQWPATLVQPVGSPLSLECTVEGTSNPNLYWYRQAAGRGLQLLFYSVGIGQISSEVPQNLSASRPQDRQFILSSKKLLLSDSGFYLCAWSASLGEPQHFGDGTRLSIL.

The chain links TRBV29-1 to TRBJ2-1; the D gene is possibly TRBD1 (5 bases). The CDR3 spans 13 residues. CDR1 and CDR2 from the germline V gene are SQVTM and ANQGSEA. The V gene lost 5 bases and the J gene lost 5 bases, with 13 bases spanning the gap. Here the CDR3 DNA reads TGCAGCGTTCGACAGCCAACCAACAATGAGCAGTTCTTC. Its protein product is CSVRQPTNNEQFF.

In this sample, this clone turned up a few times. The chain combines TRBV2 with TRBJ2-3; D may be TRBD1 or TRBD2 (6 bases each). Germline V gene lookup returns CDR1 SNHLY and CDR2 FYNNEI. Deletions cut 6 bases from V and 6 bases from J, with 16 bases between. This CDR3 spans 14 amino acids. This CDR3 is CASRGLQGGDTQYF. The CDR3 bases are TGTGCCAGCAGGGGCCTACAGGGAGGTGATACGCAGTATTTT.

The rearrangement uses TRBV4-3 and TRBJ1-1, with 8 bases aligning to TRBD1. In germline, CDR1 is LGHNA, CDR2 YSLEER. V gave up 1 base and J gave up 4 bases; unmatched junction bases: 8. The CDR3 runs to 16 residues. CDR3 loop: CASSQGSTGGATEAFF. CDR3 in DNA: TGCGCCAGCAGCCAAGGCTCTACAGGGGGTGCCACTGAAGCTTTCTTT.

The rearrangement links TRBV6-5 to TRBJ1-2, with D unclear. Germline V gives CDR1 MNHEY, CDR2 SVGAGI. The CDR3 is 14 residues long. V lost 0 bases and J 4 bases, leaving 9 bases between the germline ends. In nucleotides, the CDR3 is TGTGCCAGCAGTTACTCTGGGGAGGGCTATGGCTACACCTTC. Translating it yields CASSYSGEGYGYTF.

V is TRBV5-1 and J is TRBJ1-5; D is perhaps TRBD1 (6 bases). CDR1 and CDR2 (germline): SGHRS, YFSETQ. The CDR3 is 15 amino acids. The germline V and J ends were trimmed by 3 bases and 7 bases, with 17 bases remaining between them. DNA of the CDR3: TGCGCCAGCAGCTCGACTACAGGGATGGGACAGCCCCAGCATTTT. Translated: CASSSTTGMGQPQHF. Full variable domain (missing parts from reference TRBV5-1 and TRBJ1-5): KAGVTQTPRYLIKTRGQQVTLSCSPISGHRSVSWYQQTPGQGLQFLFEYFSETQRNKGNFPGRFSGRQFSNSRSEMNVSTLELGDSALYLCASSSTTGMGQPQHFGDGTRLSIL.

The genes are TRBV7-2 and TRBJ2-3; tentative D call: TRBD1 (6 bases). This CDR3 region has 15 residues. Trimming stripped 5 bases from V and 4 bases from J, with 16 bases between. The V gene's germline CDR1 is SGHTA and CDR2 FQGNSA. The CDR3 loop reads CASSLQGVGADTQYF. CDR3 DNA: TGTGCCAGCAGCCTACAGGGAGTAGGGGCAGATACGCAGTATTTT.

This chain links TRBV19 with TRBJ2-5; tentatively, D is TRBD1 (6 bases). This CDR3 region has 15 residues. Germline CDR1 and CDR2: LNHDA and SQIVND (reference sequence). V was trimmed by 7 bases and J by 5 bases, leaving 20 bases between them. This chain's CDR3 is CASKATGIPEETQYF. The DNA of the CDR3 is TGTGCCAGTAAAGCAACAGGGATCCCGGAGGAGACCCAGTACTTC. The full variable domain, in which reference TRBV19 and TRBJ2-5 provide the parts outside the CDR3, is DGGITQSPKYLFRKEGQNVTLSCEQNLNHDAMYWYRQDPGQGLRLIYYSQIVNDFQKGDIAEGYSVSREKKESFPLTVTSAQKNPTAFYLCASKATGIPEETQYFGPGTRLLVL.

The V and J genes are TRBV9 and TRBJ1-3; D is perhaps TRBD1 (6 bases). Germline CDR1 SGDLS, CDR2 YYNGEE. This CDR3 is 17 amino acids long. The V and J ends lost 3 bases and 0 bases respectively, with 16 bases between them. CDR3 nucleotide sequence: TGTGCCAGCAGCGGGGGTGGGACACCTTCCTCTGGAAACACCATATATTTT. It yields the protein CASSGGGTPSSGNTIYF.